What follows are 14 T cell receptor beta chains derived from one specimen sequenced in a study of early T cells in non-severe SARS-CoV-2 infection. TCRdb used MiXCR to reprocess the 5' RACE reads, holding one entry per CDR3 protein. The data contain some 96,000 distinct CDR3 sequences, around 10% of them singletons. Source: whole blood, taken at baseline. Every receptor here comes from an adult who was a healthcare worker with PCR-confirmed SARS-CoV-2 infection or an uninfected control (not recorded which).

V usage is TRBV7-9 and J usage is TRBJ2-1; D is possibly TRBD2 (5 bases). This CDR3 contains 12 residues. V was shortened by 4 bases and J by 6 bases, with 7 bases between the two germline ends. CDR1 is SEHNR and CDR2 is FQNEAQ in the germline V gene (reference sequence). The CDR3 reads CASSSAGNEQFF. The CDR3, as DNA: TGTGCCAGCAGCTCTGCGGGCAATGAGCAGTTCTTC.

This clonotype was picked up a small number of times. CDR3 sequence (DNA): TGCGCCAGCAGCTTGGAAGGCAGGTTAGAGTACAATGAGCAGTTCTTC. Protein: CASSLEGRLEYNEQFF. J is TRBJ2-1 and V is TRBV5-1; no clear D gene. The CDR3 extends over 16 amino acids. In germline, CDR1 is SGHRS, CDR2 YFSETQ. V lost 0 bases and J lost 4, with 14 bases in between.

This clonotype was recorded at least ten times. DNA of the CDR3: TGTGCCAGCAGCCAAGCAGGGATCGCTGGCTACACCTTC. Translation: CASSQAGIAGYTF. The chain employs TRBV14 and TRBJ1-2; tentative D call: TRBD1 (5 bases). Germline-derived CDR1 and CDR2 are SGHDN and FVKESK. V dropped 1 base and J dropped 7 bases, with 10 bases sitting between them. The CDR3 is 13 residues long.

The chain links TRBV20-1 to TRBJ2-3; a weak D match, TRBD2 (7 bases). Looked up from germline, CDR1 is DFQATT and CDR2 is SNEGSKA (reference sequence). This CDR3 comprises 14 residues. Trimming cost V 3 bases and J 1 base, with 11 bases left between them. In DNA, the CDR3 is TGCAGTGCTAGTGGAGGGGGGGGCACAGATACGCAGTATTTT. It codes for CSASGGGGTDTQYF.

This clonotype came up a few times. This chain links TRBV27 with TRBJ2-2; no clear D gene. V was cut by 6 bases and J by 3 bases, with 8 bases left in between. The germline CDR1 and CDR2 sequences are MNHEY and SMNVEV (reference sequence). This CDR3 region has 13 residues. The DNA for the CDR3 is TGTGCCAGCAGAAGTAGTTACACCGGGGAGCTGTTTTTT. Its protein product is CASRSSYTGELFF.

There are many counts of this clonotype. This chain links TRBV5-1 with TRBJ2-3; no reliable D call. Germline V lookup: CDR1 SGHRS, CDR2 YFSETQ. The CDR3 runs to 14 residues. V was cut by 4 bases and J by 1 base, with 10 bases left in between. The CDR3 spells CASSTARGTDTQYF. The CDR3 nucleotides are TGCGCCAGCAGCACCGCTCGGGGCACAGATACGCAGTATTTT. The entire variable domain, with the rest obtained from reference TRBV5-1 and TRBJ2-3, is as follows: KAGVTQTPRYLIKTRGQQVTLSCSPISGHRSVSWYQQTPGQGLQFLFEYFSETQRNKGNFPGRFSGRQFSNSRSEMNVSTLELGDSALYLCASSTARGTDTQYFGPGTRLTVL.

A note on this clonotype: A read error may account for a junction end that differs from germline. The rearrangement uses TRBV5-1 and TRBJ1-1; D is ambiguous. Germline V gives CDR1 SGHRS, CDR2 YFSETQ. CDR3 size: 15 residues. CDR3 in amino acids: CASSLGQEPNTEVFF. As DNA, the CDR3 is TGCGCCAGCAGCTTGGGGCAGGAACCGAACACTGAAGTTTTCTTT.

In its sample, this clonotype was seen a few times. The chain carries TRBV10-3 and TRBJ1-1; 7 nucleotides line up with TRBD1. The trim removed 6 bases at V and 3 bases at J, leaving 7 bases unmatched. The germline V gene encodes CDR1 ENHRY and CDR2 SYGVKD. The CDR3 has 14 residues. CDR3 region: CAIRTGTADTEAFF. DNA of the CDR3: TGTGCCATCAGAACAGGGACAGCGGACACTGAAGCTTTCTTT.

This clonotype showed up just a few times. CDR3 nucleotide sequence: TGTGCCAGCAGCTTAGTTCCTCCAGATACGCAGTATTTT. Its translation: CASSLVPPDTQYF. V is TRBV11-2 and J is TRBJ2-3; no clear D. Germline CDR1 reads SGHAT; CDR2 reads FQNNGV. This CDR3 spans 13 amino acids. V shed 1 base and J shed 4 bases, with 6 bases lying between them. The whole variable domain, filled in from reference TRBV11-2 and TRBJ2-3, reads EAGVAQSPRYKIIEKRQSVAFWCNPISGHATLYWYQQILGQGPKLLIQFQNNGVVDDSQLPKDRFSAERLKGVDSTLKIQPAKLEDSAVYLCASSLVPPDTQYFGPGTRLTVL.

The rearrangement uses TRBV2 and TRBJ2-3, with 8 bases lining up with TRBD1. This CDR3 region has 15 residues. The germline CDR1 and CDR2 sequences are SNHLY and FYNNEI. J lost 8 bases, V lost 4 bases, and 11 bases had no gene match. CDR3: CASSGGQAFGGTQYF. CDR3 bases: TGTGCCAGCAGTGGGGGACAGGCCTTCGGAGGTACGCAGTATTTT.

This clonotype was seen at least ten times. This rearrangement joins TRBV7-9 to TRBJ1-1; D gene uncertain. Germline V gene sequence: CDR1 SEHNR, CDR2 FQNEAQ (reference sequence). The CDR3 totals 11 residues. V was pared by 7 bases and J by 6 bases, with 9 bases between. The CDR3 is CASTPRAEAFF. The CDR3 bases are TGTGCCAGCACCCCCCGCGCTGAAGCTTTCTTT. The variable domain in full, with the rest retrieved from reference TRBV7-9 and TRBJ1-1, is DTGVSQNPRHKITKRGQNVTFRCDPISEHNRLYWYRQTLGQGPEFLTYFQNEAQLEKSRLLSDRFSAERPKGSFSTLEIQRTEQGDSAMYLCASTPRAEAFFGQGTRLTVV.

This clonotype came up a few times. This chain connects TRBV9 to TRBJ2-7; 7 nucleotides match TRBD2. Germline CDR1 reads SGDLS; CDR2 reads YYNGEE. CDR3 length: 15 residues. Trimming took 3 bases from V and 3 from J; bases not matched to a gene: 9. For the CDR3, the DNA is TGTGCCAGCAGCGAACAGAGCGGGGCTCTCTACGAGCAGTACTTC. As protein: CASSEQSGALYEQYF.

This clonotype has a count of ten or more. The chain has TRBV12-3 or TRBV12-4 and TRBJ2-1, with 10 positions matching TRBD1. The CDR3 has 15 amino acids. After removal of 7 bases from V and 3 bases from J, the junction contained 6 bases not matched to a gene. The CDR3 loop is CASILDRGLYNEQFF. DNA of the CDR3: TGTGCCAGCATCCTAGACAGGGGGCTCTACAATGAGCAGTTCTTC.

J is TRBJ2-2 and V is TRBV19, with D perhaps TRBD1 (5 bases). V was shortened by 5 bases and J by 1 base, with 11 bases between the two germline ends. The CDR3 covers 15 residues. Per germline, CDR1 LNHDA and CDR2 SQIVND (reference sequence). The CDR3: CASSSTGQNTGELFF. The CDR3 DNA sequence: TGTGCCAGTAGTTCCACCGGACAGAACACCGGGGAGCTGTTTTTT.